The 22 T cell receptor beta chains below come from one sample, sequenced in a study of OX40 agonist ivuxolimab in advanced cancers. Repertoires were generated with immunoSEQ multiplex PCR, while TCRdb's copy carries only in-frame clones and drops some. The sample has tens of thousands of clones, 82% seen once. The input for sequencing was CD4+ or CD8+ T cells sorted from blood, taken in a trial of the OX40 agonist ivuxolimab. The receptors shown here come from an adult with an advanced solid tumor such as melanoma, head and neck, liver or kidney cancer.

This sequence joins TRBV10-3 and TRBJ1-1; 8 bases align to TRBD1. V gave up 6 bases and J gave up 4 bases; unmatched junction bases: 7. Germline V gene data show CDR1 as ENHRY and CDR2 as SYGVKD. The CDR3 extends over 14 amino acids. The CDR3 region is CAIRSSGGVTEAFF. CDR3 sequence (DNA): TGTGCCATCAGGAGTTCAGGGGGCGTCACTGAAGCTTTCTTT.

This clone has only a few counts. This sequence joins TRBV27 and TRBJ2-7; 9 nucleotides agree with TRBD1. This CDR3 is built from 15 residues. V was pared by 5 bases and J by 1 base, with 6 bases of the junction left unmatched. Looked up from germline, CDR1 is MNHEY and CDR2 is SMNVEV (reference sequence). Written as DNA, the CDR3 is TGTGCCAGCAGTACCCAGGACAGGGGATCCTACGAGCAGTACTTC. It translates to CASSTQDRGSYEQYF.

The V gene is TRBV7-9, the J gene TRBJ1-1; weak D call: TRBD1 (6 bases). The germline V gene encodes CDR1 SEHNR and CDR2 FQNEAQ (reference sequence). Trimming removed 4 bases from V and 0 bases from J, with 21 bases in between. This CDR3 spans 18 amino acids. CDR3 loop: CASSSPTGSPTMNTEAFF. CDR3 nucleotide sequence: TGTGCCAGCAGCTCACCGACAGGATCGCCGACCATGAACACTGAAGCTTTCTTT. Filled out from reference TRBV7-9 and TRBJ1-1, the complete variable domain reads DTGVSQNPRHKITKRGQNVTFRCDPISEHNRLYWYRQTLGQGPEFLTYFQNEAQLEKSRLLSDRFSAERPKGSFSTLEIQRTEQGDSAMYLCASSSPTGSPTMNTEAFFGQGTRLTVV.

This chain links TRBV7-8 with TRBJ2-1; D may be TRBD2 (5 bases). The germline V and J ends were trimmed by 3 bases and 1 base, with 19 bases remaining between them. Germline V gene data show CDR1 as SGHVS and CDR2 as FQNEAQ. The length of the CDR3 is 18 residues. The CDR3 reads CASSFFTRTFPSYNEQFF. In nucleotides, the CDR3 is TGTGCCAGCAGCTTTTTTACGAGGACTTTCCCATCCTACAATGAGCAGTTCTTC.

The V and J genes are TRBV10-3 and TRBJ1-5; 9 bases match TRBD1. The ends lost 10 bases at V and 5 bases at J; junction bases unmatched: 3. This CDR3 is 12 amino acids long. Per the germline V gene, CDR1 is ENHRY and CDR2 is SYGVKD. In nucleotides, the CDR3 is TGTGCCACGACAGGGGGAGATCAGCCCCAGCATTTT. Its protein product is CATTGGDQPQHF.

The chain uses TRBV11-2 and TRBJ2-7; D may correspond to TRBD1 or TRBD2 (5 bases each). Deletions cut 2 bases from V and 2 bases from J, with 13 bases between. Germline V gene lookup returns CDR1 SGHAT and CDR2 FQNNGV. The CDR3 length is 15 residues. DNA for the CDR3: TGTGCCAGCAGCTTAAACGAGGGCAGGGCCTACGAGCAGTACTTC. As protein: CASSLNEGRAYEQYF. The variable domain in full, completed from reference TRBV11-2 and TRBJ2-7, reads EAGVAQSPRYKIIEKRQSVAFWCNPISGHATLYWYQQILGQGPKLLIQFQNNGVVDDSQLPKDRFSAERLKGVDSTLKIQPAKLEDSAVYLCASSLNEGRAYEQYFGPGTRLTVT.

The chain is built from TRBV19 and TRBJ1-3; D not certain. The V end was cut by 7 bases, the J end by 0 bases, with 13 bases between. Per the germline V gene, CDR1 is LNHDA and CDR2 is SQIVND (reference sequence). The CDR3 runs to 15 residues. The CDR3 loop is CASTPDGVSGNTIYF. The CDR3 nucleotides are TGTGCCAGTACCCCAGACGGTGTCTCTGGAAACACCATATATTTT.

The V call is TRBV30, the J call TRBJ1-5; TRBD1 aligns across 7 bases. CDR3 length equals 15 residues. Germline V gene sequence: CDR1 GTSNPN, CDR2 SVGIG (reference sequence). V lost 3 bases to trimming and J lost 7 bases; unmatched junction nucleotides: 12. Here the CDR3 reads CAWRSGTAGGQPQHF. In nucleotides, the CDR3 is TGTGCCTGGAGATCCGGGACAGCGGGAGGGCAGCCCCAGCATTTT. The entire variable domain, with the rest obtained from reference TRBV30 and TRBJ1-5, is as follows: SQTIHQWPATLVQPVGSPLSLECTVEGTSNPNLYWYRQAAGRGLQLLFYSVGIGQISSEVPQNLSASRPQDRQFILSSKKLLLSDSGFYLCAWRSGTAGGQPQHFGDGTRLSIL.

The chain has TRBV18 and TRBJ2-7, with 7 bases lining up with TRBD1. The CDR3 extends over 14 amino acids. Germline CDR1 is KGHSH and CDR2 is LQKENI. V dropped 5 bases and J dropped 0; count of bases not matched to a gene: 4. CDR3 protein: CASSFGDSSYEQYF. The CDR3 DNA is TGTGCCAGCTCATTCGGGGACAGCTCCTACGAGCAGTACTTC.

In its sample, this clone was seen once. The chain couples TRBV2 to TRBJ1-4; TRBD1 is a possible D gene (5 bases). This CDR3 contains 13 residues. Germline CDR1 is SNHLY and CDR2 is FYNNEI. V dropped 4 bases and J dropped 7 bases, with 10 bases sitting between them. The CDR3 here is CASSVWRGEKLFF. The DNA for the CDR3 is TGTGCCAGCAGTGTGTGGAGGGGTGAAAAACTGTTTTTT.

This chain uses TRBV10-3 with TRBJ1-2; D not resolved. Germline CDR1 ENHRY, CDR2 SYGVKD. The CDR3 is 14 amino acids. The V gene lost 6 bases and the J gene lost 0 bases, with 11 bases spanning the gap. The CDR3 sequence is CAISDRRTNYGYTF. The CDR3 DNA sequence: TGTGCCATCAGCGACCGACGTACTAACTATGGCTACACCTTC.

The chain joins TRBV9 to TRBJ2-1; 9 bases agree with TRBD2. Germline values: CDR1 SGDLS, CDR2 YYNGEE. The CDR3 consists of 14 residues. J gave up 8 bases and V 2 bases, and 5 bases lay outside the gene matches. CDR3 bases: TGTGCCAGCAGCGTTAGCGGGGGTAGAGATGAGCAGTTCTTC. Protein product: CASSVSGGRDEQFF.

This clone has a handful of counts. The CDR3 DNA is TGTGCCAGCTCACAACAGGGAGAGTCACCCCTCCACTTT. It encodes CASSQQGESPLHF. The V and J genes are TRBV18 and TRBJ1-6; perhaps TRBD1 as D (6 bases). CDR1 and CDR2 (germline): KGHSH, LQKENI. CDR3 length equals 13 residues. V lost 4 bases and J lost 10, with 11 bases in between.

V and J are TRBV11-2 and TRBJ1-1; D unclear. The V gene's germline CDR1 is SGHAT and CDR2 FQNNGV. Trimming shortened V by 7 bases and J by 7 bases, and 13 bases separated the two germline ends. The CDR3 is 12 amino acids. CDR3: CASTPRQFEAFF. CDR3 nucleotides: TGTGCCAGCACCCCTCGGCAGTTTGAAGCTTTCTTT. Full variable domain (missing parts from reference TRBV11-2 and TRBJ1-1): EAGVAQSPRYKIIEKRQSVAFWCNPISGHATLYWYQQILGQGPKLLIQFQNNGVVDDSQLPKDRFSAERLKGVDSTLKIQPAKLEDSAVYLCASTPRQFEAFFGQGTRLTVV.

A few counts support this clone. The same CDR3 also results from other DNA sequences found in this sample. The chain uses TRBV6-5 and TRBJ1-4; D gene uncertain. CDR1 and CDR2 from the germline V gene are MNHEY and SVGAGI. V lost 7 bases to trimming and J lost 4 bases, with 10 bases between them. The CDR3 has 13 residues. CDR3 DNA: TGTGCCAGCACCACCGGAGTTAATGAAAAACTGTTTTTT. Amino acid sequence: CASTTGVNEKLFF.

The V call is TRBV7-6, the J call TRBJ2-7; 8 bases align to TRBD1. Germline values: CDR1 SGHVS, CDR2 FNYEAQ. The CDR3 extends over 15 amino acids. Germline trimming cut 2 bases from V and 5 bases from J; bases unmatched to any gene: 8. CDR3 amino acids: CASSLSRTGNHEQYF. The CDR3, as DNA: TGTGCCAGCAGCTTATCTCGGACAGGGAACCACGAGCAGTACTTC.

The chain joins TRBV7-6 to TRBJ2-5; weak D call: TRBD2 (6 bases). Germline V gene sequence: CDR1 SGHVS, CDR2 FNYEAQ. This CDR3 contains 15 residues. Trimming removed 3 bases from V and 6 bases from J, with 17 bases in between. The DNA of the CDR3 is TGTGCCAGCAGCTTGGCTGCTCGGGGGAGTCAGACCCAGTACTTC. Translating gives CASSLAARGSQTQYF.

The chain joins TRBV5-1 to TRBJ2-1; D could derive from TRBD1 or TRBD2 (5 bases each). This CDR3 spans 15 amino acids. With 0 bases removed from V and 2 bases from J, the gap between germline ends came to 9 bases. Germline V gives CDR1 SGHRS, CDR2 YFSETQ. The CDR3 loop is CASSLGGAPYNEQFF. DNA of the CDR3: TGCGCCAGCAGCTTGGGAGGGGCCCCCTACAATGAGCAGTTCTTC.

V usage is TRBV2 and J usage is TRBJ1-2, with D perhaps TRBD1 (6 bases). The CDR3 covers 12 residues. Trimming took off 2 bases at V and 8 bases at J, with 9 bases between the two ends. Germline V gives CDR1 SNHLY, CDR2 FYNNEI. The chain's CDR3 is CASSEQGWGYTF. CDR3 bases: TGTGCCAGCAGTGAACAGGGGTGGGGCTACACCTTC.

The chain links TRBV19 to TRBJ2-4, with 8 positions matching TRBD1. The CDR3 totals 17 residues. CDR1 is LNHDA and CDR2 is SQIVND in the germline V gene (reference sequence). The ends lost 0 bases at V and 0 bases at J; junction bases unmatched: 4. This CDR3 reads CASSIDRTGLAKNIQYF. CDR3 coding DNA: TGTGCCAGTAGTATAGACCGGACAGGGCTAGCCAAAAACATTCAGTACTTC.

V gene TRBV6-5 combines with J gene TRBJ1-2, with D hard to call. The CDR3 covers 15 residues. V lost 0 bases to trimming and J lost 0 bases, with 8 bases between them. CDR1 and CDR2 (germline): MNHEY, SVGAGI. The CDR3 nucleotides are TGTGCCAGCAGTTACTCGCGTCAGGCTAACTATGGCTACACCTTC. Translating gives CASSYSRQANYGYTF.

The chain carries TRBV19 and TRBJ1-2; D remains unclear. The CDR3 loop spans 12 amino acids. V was shortened by 5 bases and J by 7 bases, with 11 bases between the two germline ends. Per germline, CDR1 LNHDA and CDR2 SQIVND (reference sequence). The DNA for the CDR3 is TGTGCCAGTAGTCCCACTAGAAGTGGCTACACCTTC. Residues: CASSPTRSGYTF.